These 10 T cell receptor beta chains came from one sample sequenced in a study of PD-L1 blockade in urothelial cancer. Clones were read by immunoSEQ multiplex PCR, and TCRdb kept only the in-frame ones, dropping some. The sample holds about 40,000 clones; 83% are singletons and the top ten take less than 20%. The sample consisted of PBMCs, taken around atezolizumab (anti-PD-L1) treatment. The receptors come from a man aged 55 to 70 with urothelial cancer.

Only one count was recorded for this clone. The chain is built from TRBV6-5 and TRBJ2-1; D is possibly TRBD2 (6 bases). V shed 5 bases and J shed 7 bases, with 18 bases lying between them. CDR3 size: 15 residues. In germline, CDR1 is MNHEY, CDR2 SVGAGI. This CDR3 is CASSNIRDSRNEQFF. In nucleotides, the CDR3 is TGTGCCAGCAGTAATATCAGGGACTCGAGGAATGAGCAGTTCTTC.

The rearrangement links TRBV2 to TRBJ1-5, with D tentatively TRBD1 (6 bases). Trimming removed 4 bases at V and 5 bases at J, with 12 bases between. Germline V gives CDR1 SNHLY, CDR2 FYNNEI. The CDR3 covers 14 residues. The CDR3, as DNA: TGTGCCAGCAGTGTAGCGTCAGGGGATCAGCCCCAGCATTTT. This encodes CASSVASGDQPQHF.

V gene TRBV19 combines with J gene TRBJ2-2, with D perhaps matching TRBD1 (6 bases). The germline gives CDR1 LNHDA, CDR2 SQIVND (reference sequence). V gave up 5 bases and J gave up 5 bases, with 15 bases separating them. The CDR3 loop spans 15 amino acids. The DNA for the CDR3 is TGTGCCAGTAGTCCCGAAGGACAGTCGACCGGGGAGCTGTTTTTT. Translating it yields CASSPEGQSTGELFF.

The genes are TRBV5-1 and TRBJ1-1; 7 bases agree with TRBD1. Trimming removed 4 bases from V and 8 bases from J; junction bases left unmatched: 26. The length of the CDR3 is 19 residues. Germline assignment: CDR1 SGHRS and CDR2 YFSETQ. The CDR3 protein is CASSHPTGLNPHPAHEAFF. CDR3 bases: TGCGCCAGCAGCCATCCGACAGGGTTGAACCCCCACCCCGCGCACGAAGCTTTCTTT.

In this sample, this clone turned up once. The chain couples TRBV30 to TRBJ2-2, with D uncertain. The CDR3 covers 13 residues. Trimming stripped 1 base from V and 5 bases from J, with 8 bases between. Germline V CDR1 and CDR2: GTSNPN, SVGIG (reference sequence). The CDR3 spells CAWSAARTGELFF. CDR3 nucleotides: TGTGCCTGGAGTGCGGCGCGGACCGGGGAGCTGTTTTTT.

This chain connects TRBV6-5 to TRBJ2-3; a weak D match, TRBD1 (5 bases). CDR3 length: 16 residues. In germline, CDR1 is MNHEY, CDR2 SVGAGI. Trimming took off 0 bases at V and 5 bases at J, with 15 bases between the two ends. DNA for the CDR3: TGTGCCAGCAGTTACTCGGAACTGGGGCGGCAAGATACGCAGTATTTT. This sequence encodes CASSYSELGRQDTQYF.

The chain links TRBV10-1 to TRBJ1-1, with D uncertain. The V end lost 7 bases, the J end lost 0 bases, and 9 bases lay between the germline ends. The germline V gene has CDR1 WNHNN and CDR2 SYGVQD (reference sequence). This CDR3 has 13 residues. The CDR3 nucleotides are TGCGCCAGCAAGTTGAACTTGAACACTGAAGCTTTCTTT. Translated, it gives CASKLNLNTEAFF.

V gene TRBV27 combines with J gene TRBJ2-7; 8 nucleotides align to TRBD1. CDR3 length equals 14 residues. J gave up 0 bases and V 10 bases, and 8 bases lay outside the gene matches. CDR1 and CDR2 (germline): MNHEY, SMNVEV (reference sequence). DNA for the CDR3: TGTGCCACTAGACAGGGGACTTTCTCCTACGAGCAGTACTTC. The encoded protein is CATRQGTFSYEQYF.

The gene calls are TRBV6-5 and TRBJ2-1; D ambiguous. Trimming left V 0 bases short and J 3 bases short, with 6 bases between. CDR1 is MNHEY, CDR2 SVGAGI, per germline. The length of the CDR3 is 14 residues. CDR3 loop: CASSYSTSYNEQFF. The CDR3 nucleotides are TGTGCCAGCAGTTACTCGACAAGCTACAATGAGCAGTTCTTC.

CDR3 sequence reads: CASSYSSRGQNIQYF. In nucleotides, the CDR3 is TGTGCCAGCAGTTACTCCTCCAGGGGGCAAAACATTCAGTACTTC. V and J are TRBV6-5 and TRBJ2-4; 8 bases agree with TRBD1. The CDR3 is 15 amino acids. Germline-derived CDR1 and CDR2 are MNHEY and SVGAGI. J was trimmed by 5 bases and V by 0 bases; bases with no gene match: 3.